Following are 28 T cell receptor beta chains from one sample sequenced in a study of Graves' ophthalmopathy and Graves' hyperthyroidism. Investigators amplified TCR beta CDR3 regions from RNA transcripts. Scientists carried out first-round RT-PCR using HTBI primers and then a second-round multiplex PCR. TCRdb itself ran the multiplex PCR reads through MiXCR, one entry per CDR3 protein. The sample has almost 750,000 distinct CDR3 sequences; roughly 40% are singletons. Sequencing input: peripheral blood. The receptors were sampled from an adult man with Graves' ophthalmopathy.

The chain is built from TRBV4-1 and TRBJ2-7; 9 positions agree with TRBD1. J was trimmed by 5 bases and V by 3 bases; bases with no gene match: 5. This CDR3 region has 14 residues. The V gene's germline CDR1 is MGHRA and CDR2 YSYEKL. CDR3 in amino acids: CASSHRDRVDEQYF. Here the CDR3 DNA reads TGCGCCAGCAGCCACCGGGACAGGGTCGACGAGCAGTACTTC.

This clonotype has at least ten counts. The CDR3 nucleotides read TGTGCCAGCAGCATTTCATGGACAGTCCATGGCTACACCTTC. Protein: CASSISWTVHGYTF. The rearrangement links TRBV7-2 to TRBJ1-2; TRBD1 is a possible D gene (6 bases). This CDR3 is 14 amino acids long. The V gene lost 5 bases and the J gene lost 6 bases, with 16 bases spanning the gap. Looked up from germline, CDR1 is SGHTA and CDR2 is FQGNSA.

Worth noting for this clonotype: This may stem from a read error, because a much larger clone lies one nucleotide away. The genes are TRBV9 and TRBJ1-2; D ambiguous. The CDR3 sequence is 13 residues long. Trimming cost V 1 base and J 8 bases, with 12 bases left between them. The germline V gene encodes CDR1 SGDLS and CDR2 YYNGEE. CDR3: CASSVKTWSGYTF. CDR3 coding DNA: TGTGCCAGCAGCGTAAAGACCTGGTCAGGCTACACCTTC.

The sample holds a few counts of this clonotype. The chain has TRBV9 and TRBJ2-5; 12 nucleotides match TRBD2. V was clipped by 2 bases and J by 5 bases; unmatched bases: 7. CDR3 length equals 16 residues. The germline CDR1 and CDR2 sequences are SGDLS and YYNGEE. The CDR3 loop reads CASSVTSGGDWETQYF. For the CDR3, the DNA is TGTGCCAGCAGCGTGACTAGCGGGGGTGACTGGGAGACCCAGTACTTC.

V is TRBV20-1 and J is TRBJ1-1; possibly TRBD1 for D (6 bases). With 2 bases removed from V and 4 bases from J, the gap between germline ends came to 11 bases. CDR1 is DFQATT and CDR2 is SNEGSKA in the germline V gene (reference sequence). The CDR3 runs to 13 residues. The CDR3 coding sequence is TGCAGTGCTAGACGGGGGGCCACCACTGAAGCTTTCTTT. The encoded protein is CSARRGATTEAFF.

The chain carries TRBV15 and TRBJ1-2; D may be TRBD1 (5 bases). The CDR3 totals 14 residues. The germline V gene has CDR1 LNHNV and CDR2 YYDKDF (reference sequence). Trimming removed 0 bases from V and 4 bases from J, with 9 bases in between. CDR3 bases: TGTGCCACCAGCAGAGAGGGGGGGTCCTATGGCTACACCTTC. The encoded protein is CATSREGGSYGYTF.

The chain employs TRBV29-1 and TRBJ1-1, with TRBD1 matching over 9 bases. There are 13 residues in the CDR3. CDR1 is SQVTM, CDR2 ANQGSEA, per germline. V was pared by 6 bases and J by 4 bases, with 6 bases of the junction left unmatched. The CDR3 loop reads CSVPGQGGTEAFF. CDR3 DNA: TGCAGCGTGCCGGGACAGGGCGGCACTGAAGCTTTCTTT.

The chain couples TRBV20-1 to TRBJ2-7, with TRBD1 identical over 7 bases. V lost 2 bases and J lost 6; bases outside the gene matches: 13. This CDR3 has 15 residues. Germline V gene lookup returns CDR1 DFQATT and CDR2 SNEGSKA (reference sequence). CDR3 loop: CSARMTRTGIGEQYF. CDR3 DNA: TGCAGTGCTAGAATGACCCGGACAGGAATAGGCGAGCAGTACTTC.

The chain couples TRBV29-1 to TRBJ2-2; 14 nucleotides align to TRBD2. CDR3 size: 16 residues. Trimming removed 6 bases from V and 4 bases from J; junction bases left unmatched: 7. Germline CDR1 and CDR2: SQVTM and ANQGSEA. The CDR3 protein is CSVETSGGAGTGELFF. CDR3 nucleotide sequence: TGCAGCGTGGAGACTAGCGGGGGGGCGGGCACCGGGGAGCTGTTTTTT.

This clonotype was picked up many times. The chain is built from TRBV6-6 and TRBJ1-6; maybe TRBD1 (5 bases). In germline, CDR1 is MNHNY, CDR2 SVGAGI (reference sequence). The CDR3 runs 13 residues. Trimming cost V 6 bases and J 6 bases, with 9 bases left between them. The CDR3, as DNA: TGTGCCAGCAGCCTAGACAGTAATTCACCCCTCCACTTT. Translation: CASSLDSNSPLHF.

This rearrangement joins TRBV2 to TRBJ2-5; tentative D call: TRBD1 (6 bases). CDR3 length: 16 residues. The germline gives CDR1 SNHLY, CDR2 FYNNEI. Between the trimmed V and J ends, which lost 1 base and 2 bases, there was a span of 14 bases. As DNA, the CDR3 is TGTGCCAGCAGTGAAGAGGCGGGCAGGGGACAAGAGACCCAGTACTTC. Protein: CASSEEAGRGQETQYF.

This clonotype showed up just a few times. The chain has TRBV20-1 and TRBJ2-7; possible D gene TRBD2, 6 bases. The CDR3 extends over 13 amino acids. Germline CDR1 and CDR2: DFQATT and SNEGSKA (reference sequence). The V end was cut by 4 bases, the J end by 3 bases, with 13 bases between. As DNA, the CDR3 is TGCAGTGCTACCGTCAGAGCGGGCTACGAGCAGTACTTC. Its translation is CSATVRAGYEQYF.

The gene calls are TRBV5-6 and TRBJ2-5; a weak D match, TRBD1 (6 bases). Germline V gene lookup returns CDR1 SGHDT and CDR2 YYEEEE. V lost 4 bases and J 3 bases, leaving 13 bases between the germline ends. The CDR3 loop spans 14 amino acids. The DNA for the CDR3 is TGTGCCAGCAGCACAGGGCACAGGAAAGAGACCCAGTACTTC. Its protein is CASSTGHRKETQYF.

The CDR3 DNA is TGTGCCAGCAGCTTTTCGGGACAGGGGGCAAGGGAGACCCAGTACTTC. Its protein is CASSFSGQGARETQYF. The chain links TRBV6-6 to TRBJ2-5; 12 bases line up with TRBD1. Germline V lookup: CDR1 MNHNY, CDR2 SVGAGI (reference sequence). This CDR3 has 16 amino acids. V was pared by 6 bases and J by 5 bases, with 10 bases of the junction left unmatched.

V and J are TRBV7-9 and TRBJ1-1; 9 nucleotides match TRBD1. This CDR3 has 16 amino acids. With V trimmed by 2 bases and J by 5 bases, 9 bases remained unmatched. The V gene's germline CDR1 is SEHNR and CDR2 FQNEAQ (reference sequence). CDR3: CASSLRGTGSGTEAFF. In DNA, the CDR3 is TGTGCCAGCAGCTTAAGGGGGACAGGGAGCGGGACTGAAGCTTTCTTT.

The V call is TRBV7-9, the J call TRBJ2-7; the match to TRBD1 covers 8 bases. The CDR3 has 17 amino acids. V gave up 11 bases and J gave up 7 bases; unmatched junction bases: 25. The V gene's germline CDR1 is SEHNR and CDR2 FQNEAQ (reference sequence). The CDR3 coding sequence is TGTGCCTGGAGACGCCCTACGCTTCGGGACAGGTCACTAGAGCAGTACTTC. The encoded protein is CAWRRPTLRDRSLEQYF.

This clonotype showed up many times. CDR3 sequence reads: CSARGGKGNTIYF. CDR3 DNA: TGCAGCGCCCGAGGTGGGAAAGGAAACACCATATATTTT. V usage is TRBV29-1 and J usage is TRBJ1-3; D is unresolved. Trimming removed 7 bases at V and 4 bases at J, with 14 bases between. Germline values: CDR1 SQVTM, CDR2 ANQGSEA. CDR3 length: 13 amino acids. The full variable domain, in which reference TRBV29-1 and TRBJ1-3 provide the parts outside the CDR3, is SAVISQKPSRDICQRGTSLTIQCQVDSQVTMMFWYRQQPGQSLTLIATANQGSEATYESGFVIDKFPISRPNLTFSTLTVSNMSPEDSSIYLCSARGGKGNTIYFGEGSWLTVV.

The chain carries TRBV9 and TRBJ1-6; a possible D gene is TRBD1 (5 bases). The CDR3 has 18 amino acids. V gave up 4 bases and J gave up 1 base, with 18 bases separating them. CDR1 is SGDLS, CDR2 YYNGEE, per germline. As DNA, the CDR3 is TGTGCCAGCAGCCCAGAGCTCCCAGGGTCGTCCTATAATTCACCCCTCCACTTT. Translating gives CASSPELPGSSYNSPLHF. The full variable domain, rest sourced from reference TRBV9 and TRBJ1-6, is DSGVTQTPKHLITATGQRVTLRCSPRSGDLSVYWYQQSLDQGLQFLIQYYNGEERAKGNILERFSAQQFPDLHSELNLSSLELGDSALYFCASSPELPGSSYNSPLHFGNGTRLTVT.

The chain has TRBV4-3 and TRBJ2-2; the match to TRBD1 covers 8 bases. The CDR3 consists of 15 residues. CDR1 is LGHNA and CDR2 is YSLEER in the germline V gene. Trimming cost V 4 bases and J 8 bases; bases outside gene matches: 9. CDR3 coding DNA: TGCGCCAGCAGCCCAAGGCAGGGGGCCTCGGGGGAGCTGTTTTTT. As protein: CASSPRQGASGELFF.

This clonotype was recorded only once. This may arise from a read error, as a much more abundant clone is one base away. The CDR3 DNA reads TGTGCCAGCAGTACAGGGCACTACGAGCAGTACTTC. Residues: CASSTGHYEQYF. This chain joins TRBV14 and TRBJ2-7, with D possibly matching TRBD1 (6 bases). Germline V lookup: CDR1 SGHDN, CDR2 FVKESK. V was shortened by 6 bases and J by 3 bases, with 9 bases between the two germline ends. This CDR3 is built from 12 residues.

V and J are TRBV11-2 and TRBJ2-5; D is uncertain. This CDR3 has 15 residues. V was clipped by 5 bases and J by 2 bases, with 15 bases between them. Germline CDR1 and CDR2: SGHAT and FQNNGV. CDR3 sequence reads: CASSLFPRIQETQYF. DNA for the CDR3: TGTGCCAGCAGCCTGTTCCCCAGGATTCAAGAGACCCAGTACTTC.

The CDR3 is CASSLSMPGQGSKETQYF. In DNA form, the CDR3 reads TGTGCCAGCAGCTTAAGTATGCCGGGACAGGGGTCCAAGGAGACCCAGTACTTC. The chain has TRBV7-3 and TRBJ2-5; 10 bases match TRBD1. CDR3 length: 18 residues. J gave up 5 bases and V 1 base, and 13 bases lay outside the gene matches. Germline V gene lookup returns CDR1 SGHTA and CDR2 FQGTGA.

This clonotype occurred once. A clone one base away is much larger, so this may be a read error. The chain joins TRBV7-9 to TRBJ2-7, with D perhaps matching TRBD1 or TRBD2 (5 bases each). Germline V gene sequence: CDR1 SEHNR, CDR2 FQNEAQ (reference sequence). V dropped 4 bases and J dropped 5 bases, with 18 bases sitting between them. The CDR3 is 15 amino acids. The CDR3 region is CASSSGWGRDDEQYF. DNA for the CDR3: TGTGCCAGCAGCTCCGGCTGGGGCAGGGACGACGAGCAGTACTTC.

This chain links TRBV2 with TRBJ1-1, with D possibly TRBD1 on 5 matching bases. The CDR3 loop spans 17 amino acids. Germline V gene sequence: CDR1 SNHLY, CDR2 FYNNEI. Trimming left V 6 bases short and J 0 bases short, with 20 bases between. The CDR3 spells CASSEGSGRLMNTEAFF. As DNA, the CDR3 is TGTGCCAGCAGCGAGGGGTCGGGACGGCTAATGAACACTGAAGCTTTCTTT.

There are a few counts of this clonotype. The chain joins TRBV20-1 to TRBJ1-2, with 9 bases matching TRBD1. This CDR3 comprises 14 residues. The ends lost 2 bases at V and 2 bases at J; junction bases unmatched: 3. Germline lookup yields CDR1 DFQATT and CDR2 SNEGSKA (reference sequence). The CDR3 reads CSARNGQGNYGYTF. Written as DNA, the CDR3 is TGCAGTGCTAGAAATGGACAGGGGAACTATGGCTACACCTTC.

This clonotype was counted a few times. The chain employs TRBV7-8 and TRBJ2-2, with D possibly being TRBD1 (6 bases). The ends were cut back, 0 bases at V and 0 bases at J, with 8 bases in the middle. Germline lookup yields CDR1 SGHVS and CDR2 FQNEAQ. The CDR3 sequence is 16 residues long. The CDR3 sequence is CASSLATGPNTGELFF. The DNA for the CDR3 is TGTGCCAGCAGCTTAGCGACAGGACCGAACACCGGGGAGCTGTTTTTT.

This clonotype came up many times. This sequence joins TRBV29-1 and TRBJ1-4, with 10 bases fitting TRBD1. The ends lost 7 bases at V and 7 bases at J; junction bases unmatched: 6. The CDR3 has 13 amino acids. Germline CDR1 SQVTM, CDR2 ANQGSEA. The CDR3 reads CSAGQGDREKLFF. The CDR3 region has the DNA TGCAGCGCCGGACAGGGGGATCGTGAAAAACTGTTTTTT.

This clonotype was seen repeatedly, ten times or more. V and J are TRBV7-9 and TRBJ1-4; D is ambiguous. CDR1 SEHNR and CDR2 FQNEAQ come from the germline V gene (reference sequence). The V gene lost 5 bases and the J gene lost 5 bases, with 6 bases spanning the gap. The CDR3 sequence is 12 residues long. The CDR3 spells CASSRGNEKLFF. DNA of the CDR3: TGTGCCAGCAGCCGAGGCAATGAAAAACTGTTTTTT.